This TCR beta chain was identified in a study of glioma-infiltrating T cells. Between the trimmed V and J ends, which lost 5 bases and 0 bases, there was a span of 10 bases. The germline V gene encodes CDR1 DFQATT and CDR2 SNEGSKA (reference sequence). The CDR3 is 13 residues long. TCR alpha and beta CDR3 regions were amplified from RNA using iRepertoire nested multiplex PCR. TCRdb independently ran MiXCR on the multiplex PCR reads; one entry per CDR3 protein. The sample has fewer than 500,000 distinct CDR3 sequences, around 45% seen once. The receptor comes from a human donor with low-grade glioma or glioblastoma, undergoing nonglioma brain surgery, or in good health (not recorded which). V is TRBV20-1 and J is TRBJ2-5; D remains unclear. The sample comprised glioma tissue, nonneoplastic brain tissue, or PBMCs (not recorded which). DNA for the CDR3: TGCAGTGCTTTTGAGGCATACCAAGAGACCCAGTACTTC. Protein product: CSAFEAYQETQYF.